The 21 T cell receptor beta chains in this list originate from one sample, sequenced in a study of T-cell memory formation after mild COVID-19. TCRdb redid the calling of the 5' RACE reads with MiXCR, one entry per CDR3 protein. The data contain fewer than 250,000 distinct CDR3 sequences, roughly 10% of them seen just once; the ten biggest clones take up approximately 2.8%. The sequencing sample was made of PBMCs or a T cell subset sorted from them (not recorded which). The receptor source for this set is a man younger than 35 who had mild COVID-19 (a few samples of this study predate the infection). Cell type and time point are not known.

This clonotype showed up just a few times. The chain combines TRBV7-3 with TRBJ2-2, with 7 positions matching TRBD2. Germline V gene sequence: CDR1 SGHTA, CDR2 FQGTGA. Germline trimming cut 3 bases from V and 5 bases from J; bases unmatched to any gene: 9. The CDR3 runs to 16 residues. CDR3 coding DNA: TGTGCCAGCAGCTTTCCAAAGGGCGGGGGAACCGGGGAGCTGTTTTTT. Its translation: CASSFPKGGGTGELFF.

The chain combines TRBV4-3 with TRBJ2-4; D gene uncertain. This CDR3 is built from 13 residues. V lost 3 bases, J lost 3 bases, and 6 bases lay in between. Germline values: CDR1 LGHNA, CDR2 YSLEER. The CDR3, as DNA: TGCGCCAGCAGCCACGAAGTCAAAAACATTCAGTACTTC. Translated, it gives CASSHEVKNIQYF.

This clonotype was seen ten or more times. The V and J genes are TRBV5-1 and TRBJ2-1; D may correspond to TRBD1 or TRBD2 (5 bases each). With 4 bases removed from V and 5 bases from J, the gap between germline ends came to 19 bases. The germline CDR1 and CDR2 sequences are SGHRS and YFSETQ. This CDR3 is built from 16 residues. Written as DNA, the CDR3 is TGCGCCAGCAGCCGAGCGACAGTTAGTAGCGACAATGAGCAGTTCTTC. Residues: CASSRATVSSDNEQFF.

This clonotype was recorded a few times. The V gene is TRBV9, the J gene TRBJ1-1, with 7 nucleotides matching TRBD1. Trimming removed 3 bases from V and 6 bases from J; junction bases left unmatched: 17. This CDR3 contains 17 residues. From germline, CDR1 is SGDLS and CDR2 YYNGEE. CDR3 bases: TGTGCCAGCAGCGCACAGGGGTTAGGAATGAACCTGGCTGAAGCTTTCTTT. Translating gives CASSAQGLGMNLAEAFF.

The DNA for the CDR3 is TGCAGTGCTTACAGGGTGGGTTCCACAGATACGCAGTATTTT. This encodes CSAYRVGSTDTQYF. The V call is TRBV20-1, the J call TRBJ2-3; weak D call: TRBD1 (6 bases). Trimming took off 5 bases at V and 2 bases at J, with 14 bases between the two ends. The CDR3 loop spans 14 amino acids. Germline CDR1 DFQATT, CDR2 SNEGSKA (reference sequence).

V and J are TRBV6-5 and TRBJ2-7; TRBD1 agrees at 7 bases. With 0 bases clipped from V and 3 bases from J, the junction kept 8 bases outside the gene matches. This CDR3 is built from 16 residues. Germline lookup yields CDR1 MNHEY and CDR2 SVGAGI. In DNA form, the CDR3 reads TGTGCCAGCAGTTACTCGACTACAGGGGCTCGCTACGAGCAGTACTTC. Its translation: CASSYSTTGARYEQYF.

The sample holds many counts of this clonotype. This chain connects TRBV5-1 to TRBJ2-1; 7 nucleotides align to TRBD2. There are 15 residues in the CDR3. In germline, CDR1 is SGHRS, CDR2 YFSETQ. V lost 4 bases to trimming and J lost 5 bases; unmatched junction nucleotides: 9. The CDR3 reads CASSDGDYTDNEQFF. Here the CDR3 DNA reads TGCGCCAGCAGCGATGGGGACTACACGGACAATGAGCAGTTCTTC.

This chain uses TRBV6-1 with TRBJ2-5; 10 positions agree with TRBD2. J was trimmed by 4 bases and V by 4 bases; bases with no gene match: 6. The CDR3 spans 15 residues. Germline values: CDR1 MNHNS, CDR2 SASEGT. CDR3 sequence reads: CASSGLAGGLETQYF. The DNA for the CDR3 is TGTGCCAGCAGTGGGTTAGCGGGGGGACTAGAGACCCAGTACTTC.

CDR3 amino acids: CATSDPPATSAGELFF. The DNA of the CDR3 is TGTGCCACCAGTGATCCCCCGGCGACTAGCGCCGGGGAGCTGTTTTTT. The rearrangement joins TRBV24-1 to TRBJ2-2; 8 nucleotides line up with TRBD2. Germline V gene data show CDR1 as KGHDR and CDR2 as SFDVKD. There are 16 residues in the CDR3. Trimming took 3 bases from V and 6 from J; bases not matched to a gene: 8.

This clonotype came up a few times. This chain connects TRBV5-1 to TRBJ1-2; 8 bases match TRBD1. The length of the CDR3 is 14 residues. The J segment lost 4 bases and the V segment lost 0 bases, leaving 2 bases of the junction unmatched. The germline gives CDR1 SGHRS, CDR2 YFSETQ. The CDR3 sequence is CASSLEGQGYGYTF. In DNA form, the CDR3 reads TGCGCCAGCAGCTTGGAAGGACAGGGCTATGGCTACACCTTC.

There are a few counts of this clonotype. CDR3 nucleotide sequence: TGCAGTGCTAGAGTGCGGACTAGCACGACCGGGGAGCTGTTTTTT. Translation: CSARVRTSTTGELFF. The chain combines TRBV20-1 with TRBJ2-2; 8 bases are a match to TRBD2. Losses at the gene ends were 1 base for V and 5 bases for J; bases not matched to a gene: 6. This CDR3 comprises 15 residues. Germline CDR1 DFQATT, CDR2 SNEGSKA (reference sequence).

This chain joins TRBV7-2 and TRBJ2-2; no firm D call. The CDR3 sequence is 16 residues long. The V and J ends lost 1 base and 0 bases respectively, with 9 bases between them. Germline loops: CDR1 SGHTA, CDR2 FQGNSA. As DNA, the CDR3 is TGTGCCAGCAGCTTAGGTTTCAGCTCGAACACCGGGGAGCTGTTTTTT. It specifies CASSLGFSSNTGELFF.

This chain joins TRBV5-1 and TRBJ1-1; TRBD1 agrees at 10 bases. The CDR3 sequence is 15 residues long. V shed 5 bases and J 4 bases; nucleotides not matched to a gene: 8. Looked up from germline, CDR1 is SGHRS and CDR2 is YFSETQ. The CDR3 region has the DNA TGCGCCAGCAGTAGGGGGACAGGGGAAGGCACTGAAGCTTTCTTT. Translated: CASSRGTGEGTEAFF. The whole variable domain, filled in from reference TRBV5-1 and TRBJ1-1, reads KAGVTQTPRYLIKTRGQQVTLSCSPISGHRSVSWYQQTPGQGLQFLFEYFSETQRNKGNFPGRFSGRQFSNSRSEMNVSTLELGDSALYLCASSRGTGEGTEAFFGQGTRLTVV.

A few counts support this clonotype. The chain carries TRBV7-2 and TRBJ2-7; D gene uncertain. The ends were cut back, 4 bases at V and 0 bases at J, with 7 bases in the middle. CDR3 length equals 13 residues. From germline, CDR1 is SGHTA and CDR2 FQGNSA. The CDR3 loop reads CASSYPASYEQYF. CDR3 DNA sequence: TGTGCCAGCAGCTACCCGGCCTCCTACGAGCAGTACTTC.

There are a few counts of this clonotype. The J gene is TRBJ1-2, the V gene TRBV7-2; TRBD1 matches at 7 bases. Germline V CDR1 and CDR2: SGHTA, FQGNSA. This CDR3 spans 15 amino acids. After removal of 7 bases from V and 4 bases from J, the junction contained 12 bases not matched to a gene. CDR3 sequence reads: CASTLGLGGGYGYTF. The DNA of the CDR3 is TGTGCCAGCACCTTGGGGCTAGGGGGCGGCTATGGCTACACCTTC.

V and J are TRBV4-2 and TRBJ2-3; 8 bases agree with TRBD2. This CDR3 contains 15 residues. V lost 5 bases and J lost 8; bases outside the gene matches: 12. In germline, CDR1 is LGHNA, CDR2 YNFKEQ. The CDR3 spells CASSAMLGGGSTQYF. The CDR3 region has the DNA TGTGCCAGCAGCGCTATGCTCGGGGGGGGAAGTACGCAGTATTTT.

The chain has TRBV7-9 and TRBJ1-1; D remains ambiguous. Germline V gene lookup returns CDR1 SEHNR and CDR2 FQNEAQ (reference sequence). Deletions cut 6 bases from V and 3 bases from J, with 11 bases between. CDR3 length equals 13 residues. CDR3 nucleotide sequence: TGTGCCAGCAGAGTAGCAGCTCACACTGAAGCTTTCTTT. Its translation: CASRVAAHTEAFF.

The chain couples TRBV30 to TRBJ1-6; no clear D. The CDR3 totals 14 residues. Germline-derived CDR1 and CDR2 are GTSNPN and SVGIG (reference sequence). Trimming removed 1 base from V and 10 bases from J, with 14 bases in between. CDR3 nucleotide sequence: TGTGCCTGGAGTGCCCGGGATTTAGGGTCACCCCTCCACTTT. This codes for CAWSARDLGSPLHF.

The rearrangement links TRBV5-6 to TRBJ2-7; perhaps TRBD1 as D (5 bases). Trimming removed 2 bases at V and 2 bases at J, with 14 bases between. The CDR3 spans 15 residues. Germline values: CDR1 SGHDT, CDR2 YYEEEE. CDR3 sequence reads: CASSLIGHEAYEQYV. The CDR3 DNA reads TGTGCCAGCAGCTTAATCGGACACGAAGCCTACGAGCAGTACGTC.

This clonotype was detected only a few times. V is TRBV18 and J is TRBJ2-5; D assignment may be TRBD1 or TRBD2 (5 bases each). Germline V gene data show CDR1 as KGHSH and CDR2 as LQKENI. Trimming pared 1 base from V and 3 bases from J, leaving 24 bases between. The CDR3 runs 19 residues. Written as DNA, the CDR3 is TGTGCCAGCTCACCACTCGCGAGGGTCAGGGAGAGGCGAAAAGAGACCCAGTACTTC. Residues: CASSPLARVRERRKETQYF. Looking up the rest from reference TRBV18 and TRBJ2-5 gives the full variable domain: NAGVMQNPRHLVRRRGQEARLRCSPMKGHSHVYWYRQLPEEGLKFMVYLQKENIIDESGMPKERFSAEFPKEGPSILRIQQVVRGDSAAYFCASSPLARVRERRKETQYFGPGTRLLVL.

The table lists this clonotype with a few counts. The J gene is TRBJ1-5, the V gene TRBV6-5, with 8 bases lining up with TRBD1. Trimming took 6 bases from V and 5 from J; bases not matched to a gene: 9. The CDR3 loop spans 15 amino acids. Germline loops: CDR1 MNHEY, CDR2 SVGAGI. The CDR3 loop is CASRLYGQGHQPQHF. The CDR3 nucleotides read TGTGCCAGCAGGCTTTATGGACAGGGACATCAGCCCCAGCATTTT.